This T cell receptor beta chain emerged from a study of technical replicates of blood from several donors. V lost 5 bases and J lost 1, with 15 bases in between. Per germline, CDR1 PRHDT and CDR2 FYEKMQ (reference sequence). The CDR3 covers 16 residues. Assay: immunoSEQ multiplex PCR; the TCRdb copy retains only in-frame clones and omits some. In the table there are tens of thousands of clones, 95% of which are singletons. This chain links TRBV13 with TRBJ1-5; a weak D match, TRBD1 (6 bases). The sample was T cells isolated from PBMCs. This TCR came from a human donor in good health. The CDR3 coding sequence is TGTGCCAGCAGCACCAGACAGGCCGGGAGCAATCAGCCCCAGCATTTT. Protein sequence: CASSTRQAGSNQPQHF.